The 10 T cell receptor beta chains below all came from one sample that was sequenced in a study of post-analysis software for immune sequencing data. General study points: Patients showed TRBV5-6, TRBV5-1 and TRBV20-1 among five TRBV segments more frequent than in controls.

These receptors are not linked to any known antigen. Unique molecular identifiers had been added to the TCR beta cDNA libraries. TCRdb processed the PCR reads anew with MiXCR; each CDR3 protein has one entry. The sample records 750,000 to 950,000 distinct CDR3 sequences, approximately 53% being singletons. Sequencing was carried out using blood. These receptor sequences come from a girl between 10 and 17 years old with multiple sclerosis.

The CDR3 is CASSASAGEQFF. CDR3 sequence (DNA): TGTGCCAGCAGTGCATCGGCGGGTGAGCAGTTCTTC. The V gene is TRBV12-3 or TRBV12-4, the J gene TRBJ2-1, with D possibly TRBD2 on 5 matching bases. This CDR3 has 12 amino acids. V lost 5 bases and J lost 9, with 11 bases in between.

V is TRBV12-5 and J is TRBJ2-7; tentative D call: TRBD1 (6 bases). The CDR3 is 15 amino acids. V was trimmed by 6 bases and J by 0 bases, leaving 15 bases between them. Per germline, CDR1 LGHNT and CDR2 FRNRAP. Written as DNA, the CDR3 is TGTGCTAGTGGGGAAGGACAGCCCCACTCCTACGAGCAGTACTTC. It yields the protein CASGEGQPHSYEQYF.

This chain connects TRBV24-1 to TRBJ2-3, with 7 bases that match TRBD1. This CDR3 region has 15 residues. The V and J ends lost 3 bases and 4 bases, in that order; junction bases with no gene match: 6. Germline-derived CDR1 and CDR2 are KGHDR and SFDVKD. As DNA, the CDR3 is TGTGCCACCAGTGATCCGACAGGGTCGCCAGATACGCAGTATTTT. It is translated as CATSDPTGSPDTQYF.

The rearrangement links TRBV20-1 to TRBJ2-3, with D maybe TRBD2 (5 bases). The CDR3 consists of 13 residues. V lost 3 bases, J lost 2 bases, and 9 bases lay in between. The V gene's germline CDR1 is DFQATT and CDR2 SNEGSKA (reference sequence). CDR3 DNA: TGCAGTGCTAGGGCGGGTCACACAGATACGCAGTATTTT. Its translation is CSARAGHTDTQYF.

V usage is TRBV4-1 and J usage is TRBJ2-3; 7 positions match TRBD2. V dropped 0 bases and J dropped 4; count of bases not matched to a gene: 4. The CDR3 runs 15 residues. Germline V gives CDR1 MGHRA, CDR2 YSYEKL. The CDR3 here is CASSQDSAGADTQYF. CDR3 DNA sequence: TGCGCCAGCAGCCAAGATTCTGCGGGAGCAGATACGCAGTATTTT.

V and J are TRBV20-1 and TRBJ2-1; 8 nucleotides align to TRBD2. CDR3 length equals 13 residues. The germline CDR1 and CDR2 sequences are DFQATT and SNEGSKA (reference sequence). V lost 6 bases and J lost 7; bases outside the gene matches: 8. CDR3 DNA: TGCAGTGCGGGAGCGGGGGCCCTTAATGAGCAGTTCTTC. This encodes CSAGAGALNEQFF.

The chain joins TRBV7-3 to TRBJ2-6; D possibly corresponds to TRBD1 (6 bases). Per germline, CDR1 SGHTA and CDR2 FQGTGA. Trimming pared 5 bases from V and 2 bases from J, leaving 13 bases between. The CDR3 totals 16 residues. CDR3 amino acids: CASSTRGSTGANVLTF. As DNA, the CDR3 is TGTGCCAGCAGCACCAGGGGATCAACTGGGGCCAACGTCCTGACTTTC.

The chain joins TRBV20-1 to TRBJ2-1; 11 bases align to TRBD2. CDR3 length: 15 residues. V was clipped by 5 bases and J by 6 bases; unmatched bases: 9. Per the germline V gene, CDR1 is DFQATT and CDR2 is SNEGSKA (reference sequence). CDR3 sequence reads: CSAHQLAGASNEQFF. The CDR3 DNA reads TGCAGTGCTCACCAACTAGCGGGAGCTAGCAATGAGCAGTTCTTC.

The chain carries TRBV25-1 and TRBJ2-4; maybe TRBD1 (6 bases). With the DNA end fitting TRBJ2-7 better, the J assignment may be wrong. There are 13 residues in the CDR3. CDR1 MGHDK and CDR2 SYGVNS come from the germline V gene. CDR3 coding DNA: TGTGCCAGCAGGTCTCCAGGGGTAAGCGAGCAGTACTTC. It specifies CASRSPGVSEQYF.

This clonotype was seen only a few times. The chain has TRBV20-1 and TRBJ2-7, with D hard to call. This CDR3 spans 16 amino acids. Germline V lookup: CDR1 DFQATT, CDR2 SNEGSKA (reference sequence). V was pared by 0 bases and J by 2 bases, with 17 bases between. CDR3 sequence (DNA): TGCAGTGCTAGAGAGAAATACTGGCCAGGTACCTACGAGCAGTACTTC. This codes for CSAREKYWPGTYEQYF.